These T cell receptor beta chains were read from a single sample in a study of T cell changes during pregnancy in multiple sclerosis. Assay: immunoSEQ multiplex PCR; the TCRdb copy retains only in-frame clones and omits some. The data show some 110,000 clones, 80% to 95% seen once. The material sequenced was peripheral blood, taken in the third trimester of pregnancy. These receptors came from a female donor with multiple sclerosis, enrolled in a pregnancy study. The CDR3 runs from the conserved cysteine through the conserved F or W. A D gene is named only where the DNA matches it firmly. Rows give clone size only sometimes, using once, few, many, or a class for an expanded clone.

clone_size: -; d_call: -; j_call: TRBJ1-2; v_call: TRBV5-3; cdr3_nt: TGTGCCAGAAGCCCTGTAAGCAGGGATCGTTACTATGGCTACACCTTC; cdr3_aa: CARSPVSRDRYYGYTF
clone_size: -; d_call: -; j_call: TRBJ2-1; v_call: TRBV5-1; cdr3_nt: TGCGCCAGCAGCTCTACTAGATGGAGTGAGCAGTTCTTC; cdr3_aa: CASSSTRWSEQFF
clone_size: -; d_call: -; j_call: TRBJ2-3; v_call: TRBV2; cdr3_nt: TGTGCCAGCAGTGAGGAGGGATTGGGCACAGATACGCAGTATTTT; cdr3_aa: CASSEEGLGTDTQYF
clone_size: -; d_call: -; j_call: TRBJ2-5; v_call: TRBV27; cdr3_nt: TGTGCCAGCAGTTTAGGGGGGAATCAAGAGACCCAGTACTTC; cdr3_aa: CASSLGGNQETQYF
clone_size: once; d_call: -; j_call: TRBJ1-1; v_call: TRBV4-2; cdr3_nt: TGTGCCAGCAGCCAAGATCCGGACACTGAAGCTTTCTTT; cdr3_aa: CASSQDPDTEAFF
clone_size: -; d_call: TRBD2; j_call: TRBJ2-1; v_call: TRBV7-8; cdr3_nt: TGTGCCAGCAGCCCCTTCTTCTCCGAGCGGGAATATGAGCAGTTCTTC; cdr3_aa: CASSPFFSEREYEQFF
clone_size: -; d_call: TRBD1; j_call: TRBJ2-2; v_call: TRBV7-3; cdr3_nt: TGTGCCAGCAGCTTATCAGGGACAGGGCGGGTGAACACCGGGGAGCTGTTTTTT; cdr3_aa: CASSLSGTGRVNTGELFF
clone_size: -; d_call: TRBD1; j_call: TRBJ2-1; v_call: TRBV5-1; cdr3_nt: TGCGCCAGCAGCCCGAAACCAGGGGGCGAAGACAATGAGCAGTTCTTC; cdr3_aa: CASSPKPGGEDNEQFF
clone_size: -; d_call: TRBD2; j_call: TRBJ2-3; v_call: TRBV30; cdr3_nt: TGTGCCTGGAGGAGGAAAGGGAGGGCAGATACGCAGTATTTT; cdr3_aa: CAWRRKGRADTQYF
clone_size: -; d_call: -; j_call: TRBJ2-7; v_call: TRBV5-1; cdr3_nt: TGCGCCAGCAGCCTAGATCCGACAGGCTACGAGCAGTACTTC; cdr3_aa: CASSLDPTGYEQYF
clone_size: -; d_call: TRBD1; j_call: TRBJ1-2; v_call: TRBV5-1; cdr3_nt: TGCGCCAGCAGCTTGGCCGGGACAGGGAACTATGGCTACACCTTC; cdr3_aa: CASSLAGTGNYGYTF
clone_size: once; d_call: TRBD1; j_call: TRBJ1-4; v_call: TRBV5-5; cdr3_nt: TGTGCCAGCAGCTTGGGGGGACAGGGAATTGAAAAACTGTTTTTT; cdr3_aa: CASSLGGQGIEKLFF
clone_size: -; d_call: -; j_call: TRBJ2-1; v_call: TRBV10-3; cdr3_nt: TGTGCCATCAGTGAGTCTGCAGGGCCTCTCTCCTACAATGAGCAGTTCTTC; cdr3_aa: CAISESAGPLSYNEQFF
clone_size: -; d_call: TRBD1; j_call: TRBJ1-4; v_call: TRBV5-1; cdr3_nt: TGCGCCAGCAGCAGGGACAGGGAAGGAGAAAAACTGTTTTTT; cdr3_aa: CASSRDREGEKLFF
clone_size: -; d_call: TRBD2; j_call: TRBJ2-5; v_call: TRBV5-4; cdr3_nt: TGTGCCAGCCGGGGGGGGAGAACCAAACCGGAGGACCAAGAGACCCAGTACTTC; cdr3_aa: CASRGGRTKPEDQETQYF
clone_size: -; d_call: TRBD2; j_call: TRBJ2-1; v_call: TRBV4-2; cdr3_nt: TGTGCCAGCAGCCAAGTGACGGGAGGGGTGTTTGGACAGTTCTTC; cdr3_aa: CASSQVTGGVFGQFF
clone_size: -; d_call: -; j_call: TRBJ2-3; v_call: TRBV7-6; cdr3_nt: TGTGCCAGCAGCTTAGCCCACAAAACAGATACGCAGTATTTT; cdr3_aa: CASSLAHKTDTQYF
clone_size: -; d_call: TRBD2; j_call: TRBJ2-7; v_call: TRBV4-1; cdr3_nt: TGCGCCAGCAGCCAAGCGACTAGCGGGGGGGGTACCTACGAGCAGTACTTC; cdr3_aa: CASSQATSGGGTYEQYF
clone_size: -; d_call: -; j_call: TRBJ1-1; v_call: TRBV6-1; cdr3_nt: TGTGCCAGCAGTGACGGGGTGCCGAACACTGAAGCTTTCTTT; cdr3_aa: CASSDGVPNTEAFF
clone_size: -; d_call: -; j_call: TRBJ1-2; v_call: TRBV7-2; cdr3_nt: TGTGCCAGCAGCTTAGAGCCGCCAGGTGCCCTGAACCACTATGGCTACACCTTC; cdr3_aa: CASSLEPPGALNHYGYTF
clone_size: -; d_call: -; j_call: TRBJ1-1; v_call: TRBV5-8; cdr3_nt: TGTGCCAGCCTAGGACTCTACGAGCGCTGGAACACTGAAGCTTTCTTT; cdr3_aa: CASLGLYERWNTEAFF
clone_size: -; d_call: -; j_call: TRBJ1-3; v_call: TRBV6-1; cdr3_nt: TGTGCCAGCAGTGTTTACAGTCAAGCCTCTGGAAACACCATATATTTT; cdr3_aa: CASSVYSQASGNTIYF
clone_size: -; d_call: -; j_call: TRBJ1-3; v_call: TRBV5-1; cdr3_nt: TGCGCCAGCAAGGAGGGAGACGGAAACACCATATATTTT; cdr3_aa: CASKEGDGNTIYF